This record looks at one TCR beta chain sequence and its context. The antigen is unknown. The data stem from a study of blood T cells in healthy people across ages. Findings of the study overall: Estimates of total diversity, which came from one million sequenced T cells, were considered to be underestimates.

For the second PCR, which ran for 7 to 11 cycles, a sample-barcoded 5' primer and a J-beta primer mix were used. MiXCR was run by TCRdb on the 5' RACE reads, yielding one entry per CDR3 protein. The sample has some 1,500,000 distinct CDR3 sequences, 35% to 45% seen once. The CDR3 totals 14 residues. V was clipped by 4 bases and J by 8 bases, with 13 bases between them. The germline V gene encodes CDR1 KGHDR and CDR2 SFDVKD. This receptor was taken from a woman aged 18-30 years in good health. The chain combines TRBV24-1 with TRBJ2-2; D is uncertain. Source material: blood. The chain's CDR3 is CATSEPTIKGELFF. CDR3 nucleotide sequence: TGTGCCACCAGTGAGCCGACAATTAAGGGGGAGCTGTTTTTT.